The 25 T cell receptor beta chains in this list originate from one sample, sequenced in a study of control samples from healthy donors and cancer patients. Clones were read by immunoSEQ multiplex PCR, and TCRdb kept only the in-frame ones, dropping some. The table records fewer than 30,000 clones, about 87% of them present only once. The sequenced sample was PBMCs. These receptors all come from a woman aged 35 to 49 with lung cancer.

The chain combines TRBV5-4 with TRBJ2-7; the D gene is possibly TRBD1 (7 bases). CDR3 length equals 14 residues. Per germline, CDR1 SGHNT and CDR2 YYREEE (reference sequence). V was shortened by 4 bases and J by 3 bases, with 14 bases between the two germline ends. The CDR3 DNA reads as TGTGCCAGCAGCCGCGGGACAGATATCTACGAGCAGTACTTC. Its translation is CASSRGTDIYEQYF. Supplemented by reference TRBV5-4 and TRBJ2-7, the full variable domain reads ETGVTQSPTHLIKTRGQQVTLRCSSQSGHNTVSWYQQALGQGPQFIFQYYREEENGRGNFPPRFSGLQFPNYSSELNVNALELDDSALYLCASSRGTDIYEQYFGPGTRLTVT.

V is TRBV4-2 and J is TRBJ2-1; TRBD2 might be the D (6 bases). The V end was cut by 1 base, the J end by 5 bases, with 9 bases between. The CDR3 covers 14 residues. Germline assignment: CDR1 LGHNA and CDR2 YNFKEQ. In DNA form, the CDR3 reads TGTGCCAGCAGCCAAGCAGGCGGGGACAATGAGCAGTTCTTC. This translates into CASSQAGGDNEQFF.

A single count supports this clone. The chain uses TRBV6-5 and TRBJ1-1; 9 bases are a match to TRBD1. Per the germline V gene, CDR1 is MNHEY and CDR2 is SVGAGI. CDR3 length: 16 amino acids. The ends lost 0 bases at V and 3 bases at J; junction bases unmatched: 5. The CDR3 nucleotides read TGTGCCAGCAGTTACTCGACAGGGGGTATAGACACTGAAGCTTTCTTT. Translation: CASSYSTGGIDTEAFF.

The V and J genes are TRBV4-3 and TRBJ2-1; D may be TRBD2 (5 bases). Trimming cost V 2 bases and J 7 bases, with 15 bases left between them. Germline V gene data show CDR1 as LGHNA and CDR2 as YSLEER. CDR3 length: 15 amino acids. The CDR3 reads CASSQSGGLANEQFF. The CDR3 DNA reads TGCGCCAGCAGCCAATCCGGTGGGCTAGCTAATGAGCAGTTCTTC.

The genes are TRBV4-1 and TRBJ2-7; 9 positions agree with TRBD2. Germline trimming cut 1 base from V and 6 bases from J; bases unmatched to any gene: 7. Germline V gene data show CDR1 as MGHRA and CDR2 as YSYEKL. CDR3 length: 15 residues. CDR3 DNA sequence: TGCGCCAGCAGCCAAGGGAGGCTAGCGGGGACCGAGCAGTACTTC. Encoded protein: CASSQGRLAGTEQYF.

V is TRBV9 and J is TRBJ1-1, with D tentatively TRBD1 (5 bases). The germline gives CDR1 SGDLS, CDR2 YYNGEE. V was trimmed by 0 bases and J by 1 base, leaving 10 bases between them. The CDR3 loop spans 15 amino acids. CDR3 coding DNA: TGTGCCAGCAGCGTAGAGGGGTATCAGAACACTGAAGCTTTCTTT. Amino acids: CASSVEGYQNTEAFF.

The chain carries TRBV11-1 and TRBJ1-1, with D perhaps matching TRBD1 (5 bases). Germline CDR1 is SGHAT and CDR2 is FQDESV (reference sequence). V gave up 3 bases and J gave up 2 bases, with 7 bases separating them. There are 13 residues in the CDR3. The CDR3 is CASSFGGNTEAFF. The CDR3 DNA sequence: TGTGCCAGCAGCTTCGGGGGAAACACTGAAGCTTTCTTT.

J is TRBJ1-2 and V is TRBV28; D not resolved. This CDR3 has 13 amino acids. The ends were cut back, 8 bases at V and 9 bases at J, with 19 bases in the middle. Germline V gene sequence: CDR1 MDHEN, CDR2 SYDVKM. The CDR3 is CASCTPGVESYTF. DNA for the CDR3: TGTGCCAGCTGCACTCCGGGAGTCGAGAGCTACACCTTC.

The chain links TRBV19 to TRBJ1-4, with a weak D call TRBD1 (5 bases). V lost 1 base, J lost 2 bases, and 11 bases lay in between. CDR1 is LNHDA and CDR2 is SQIVND in the germline V gene (reference sequence). The CDR3 contains 16 residues. In DNA form, the CDR3 reads TGTGCCAGTAGTATAGCGGGGGGTTCTACTAATGAAAAACTGTTTTTT. Its protein product is CASSIAGGSTNEKLFF.

There are a few counts of this clone. J is TRBJ1-1 and V is TRBV7-3, with a possible D match to TRBD1 (6 bases). The CDR3 length is 14 residues. Trimming cost V 6 bases and J 5 bases, with 16 bases left between them. Germline CDR1 and CDR2: SGHTA and FQGTGA. The CDR3 protein is CASSTDGGGTEAFF. CDR3 DNA sequence: TGTGCCAGCAGTACGGACGGAGGGGGAACTGAAGCTTTCTTT.

This chain joins TRBV27 and TRBJ1-1; D call uncertain. Trimming shortened V by 0 bases and J by 6 bases, and 8 bases separated the two germline ends. The CDR3 totals 13 residues. Per germline, CDR1 MNHEY and CDR2 SMNVEV (reference sequence). The CDR3: CASSLSRGPEAFF. The CDR3 DNA reads as TGTGCCAGCAGTTTATCGCGCGGACCTGAAGCTTTCTTT.

On this clone: A read error may produce the germline difference seen at one junction end. The chain links TRBV29-1 to TRBJ2-7; TRBD1 matches at 7 bases. The CDR3 length is 14 residues. Per germline, CDR1 SQVTM and CDR2 ANQGSEA. CDR3 region: CSVEVGPGGAEQYF. The DNA for the CDR3 is TGCAGCGTCGAAGTAGGACCAGGGGGAGCCGAGCAGTACTTC.

This chain joins TRBV2 and TRBJ2-2; either TRBD1 or TRBD2 may supply D (5 bases each). This CDR3 has 13 residues. The germline V gene encodes CDR1 SNHLY and CDR2 FYNNEI. The V gene lost 4 bases and the J gene lost 7 bases, with 10 bases spanning the gap. DNA for the CDR3: TGTGCCAGCAGTGTTGTGGGGGTCGGGGAGCTGTTTTTT. Residues: CASSVVGVGELFF.

The J gene is TRBJ1-5, the V gene TRBV7-2; D gene unclear. Trimming left V 5 bases short and J 1 base short, with 12 bases between. The germline gives CDR1 SGHTA, CDR2 FQGNSA. This CDR3 region has 15 residues. CDR3 coding DNA: TGTGCCAGCAGCCTCGATGGAAGGAGCAATCAGCCCCAGCATTTT. It yields the protein CASSLDGRSNQPQHF.

This chain joins TRBV28 and TRBJ1-5, with TRBD1 matching 8 bases. Germline V gene data show CDR1 as MDHEN and CDR2 as SYDVKM. The J segment lost 1 base and the V segment lost 2 bases, leaving 1 base of the junction unmatched. This CDR3 is 15 amino acids long. The CDR3 DNA follows: TGTGCCAGCAGTTTAAACAGGGGGAGCAATCAGCCCCAGCATTTT. Translation gives CASSLNRGSNQPQHF.

The chain has TRBV2 and TRBJ2-1; 8 bases map to TRBD2. With 5 bases clipped from V and 8 bases from J, the junction kept 5 bases outside the gene matches. The CDR3 spans 13 residues. Germline V lookup: CDR1 SNHLY, CDR2 FYNNEI. In DNA form, the CDR3 reads TGTGCCAGCAGTCCGGGACTAGTAGATGAGCAGTTCTTC. Translated: CASSPGLVDEQFF.

Only one count was recorded for this clone. V gene TRBV11-1 combines with J gene TRBJ1-1; perhaps TRBD1 as D (5 bases). Trimming removed 5 bases from V and 5 bases from J, with 18 bases in between. The CDR3 contains 15 residues. CDR1 and CDR2 from the germline V gene are SGHAT and FQDESV (reference sequence). The DNA for the CDR3 is TGTGCCAGCAGCCTGAAAACAGGCCGATATACTGAAGCTTTCTTT. Translated, it gives CASSLKTGRYTEAFF.

This clone was detected only once. The V and J genes are TRBV7-9 and TRBJ2-1, with D possibly TRBD2 on 5 matching bases. This CDR3 is built from 17 residues. Trimming removed 1 base at V and 0 bases at J, with 13 bases between. The germline V gene encodes CDR1 SEHNR and CDR2 FQNEAQ (reference sequence). CDR3 sequence reads: CASSLGVTGSSYNEQFF. DNA of the CDR3: TGTGCCAGCAGCTTAGGTGTGACGGGGAGCTCCTACAATGAGCAGTTCTTC.

This clone was observed a few times. The chain uses TRBV5-1 and TRBJ1-1; D uncertain. Germline loops: CDR1 SGHRS, CDR2 YFSETQ. V was trimmed by 1 base and J by 1 base, leaving 8 bases between them. The CDR3 runs 14 residues. Written as DNA, the CDR3 is TGCGCCAGCAGCTTGCAAATTTCGAACACTGAAGCTTTCTTT. Protein product: CASSLQISNTEAFF.

The V call is TRBV2, the J call TRBJ1-2; D may be TRBD1 (5 bases). Germline CDR1 is SNHLY and CDR2 is FYNNEI. The V gene lost 5 bases and the J gene lost 2 bases, with 21 bases spanning the gap. The CDR3 sequence is 17 residues long. The chain's CDR3 is CASSNKISGTVNYGYTF. Written as DNA, the CDR3 is TGTGCCAGCAGTAATAAAATTTCAGGGACTGTAAACTATGGCTACACCTTC.

V usage is TRBV3-1 (or the pseudogene TRBV3-2) and J usage is TRBJ2-3; D is undetermined. Germline values: CDR1 LGHDT, CDR2 YNNKEL (reference sequence). With 3 bases removed from V and 6 bases from J, the gap between germline ends came to 4 bases. This CDR3 is 11 amino acids long. CDR3 amino acids: CASSQGDTQYF. The CDR3 DNA is TGTGCCAGCAGCCAGGGTGATACGCAGTATTTT.

The V and J genes are TRBV11-2 and TRBJ1-1; D not resolved. The CDR3 contains 15 residues. The germline CDR1 and CDR2 sequences are SGHAT and FQNNGV. With 3 bases removed from V and 2 bases from J, the gap between germline ends came to 13 bases. In DNA, the CDR3 is TGTGCCAGCAGCTTGGGCCGGATTGAAAACACTGAAGCTTTCTTT. Translated, it gives CASSLGRIENTEAFF.

This chain connects TRBV18 to TRBJ1-3; possibly TRBD1 for D (5 bases). Between the trimmed V and J ends, which lost 1 base and 8 bases, there was a span of 15 bases. Looked up from germline, CDR1 is KGHSH and CDR2 is LQKENI. The length of the CDR3 is 15 residues. CDR3 region: CASSPRPGSGDTIYF. Written as DNA, the CDR3 is TGTGCCAGCTCACCACGTCCAGGGAGTGGTGACACCATATATTTT. The whole variable domain, remainder taken from reference TRBV18 and TRBJ1-3, is NAGVMQNPRHLVRRRGQEARLRCSPMKGHSHVYWYRQLPEEGLKFMVYLQKENIIDESGMPKERFSAEFPKEGPSILRIQQVVRGDSAAYFCASSPRPGSGDTIYFGEGSWLTVV.

This chain links TRBV27 with TRBJ1-2, with 7 bases that match TRBD1. CDR3 length equals 14 residues. Germline lookup yields CDR1 MNHEY and CDR2 SMNVEV (reference sequence). Trimming removed 3 bases from V and 2 bases from J; junction bases left unmatched: 3. DNA of the CDR3: TGTGCCAGCAGTTTGGAGGGGGCGAACTATGGCTACACCTTC. Protein sequence: CASSLEGANYGYTF.

This rearrangement joins TRBV5-5 to TRBJ1-1, with D maybe TRBD1 (5 bases). The CDR3 is 14 residues long. Germline values: CDR1 SGHKS, CDR2 YYEKEE (reference sequence). Trimming left V 5 bases short and J 3 bases short, with 14 bases between. CDR3 amino acids: CASSWDSGDTEAFF. Written as DNA, the CDR3 is TGTGCCAGCAGTTGGGACTCGGGGGACACTGAAGCTTTCTTT.